The sequence of this T cell receptor (beta chain) was determined in a study of OX40 agonist ivuxolimab in advanced cancers. Study at large: Prior checkpoint blockade (anti-PD-1, anti-PD-L1 or anti-CTLA-4) was permitted; approximately 40% had it.

Points from the study as a whole: Clonal expansion by week 6 occurred in CD4+ and CD8+ blood T cells (at 0.1 to 3.0 mg/kg). Partial responders dosed at 0.1-3.0 mg/kg displayed clonal expansion ranking among the lowest.

CDR3 length: 14 residues. The V end lost 2 bases, the J end lost 3 bases, and 11 bases lay between the germline ends. The germline V gene encodes CDR1 MNHEY and CDR2 SMNVEV (reference sequence). Profiled with immunoSEQ multiplex PCR; TCRdb holds only in-frame clones, not every one. The sample holds tens of thousands of clones, around 86% seen once. Comments on this clone: Its antigen is as yet unknown.

The clonotype was recovered from an adult with an advanced solid tumor such as melanoma, head and neck, liver or kidney cancer. This chain connects TRBV27 to TRBJ2-7; D uncertain. The source material was CD4+ or CD8+ T cells sorted from blood, sampled in a trial of the OX40 agonist ivuxolimab. This CDR3 is CASSLRYGSYEQYV. CDR3 bases: TGTGCCAGCAGTTTAAGGTATGGAAGCTACGAGCAGTACGTC.